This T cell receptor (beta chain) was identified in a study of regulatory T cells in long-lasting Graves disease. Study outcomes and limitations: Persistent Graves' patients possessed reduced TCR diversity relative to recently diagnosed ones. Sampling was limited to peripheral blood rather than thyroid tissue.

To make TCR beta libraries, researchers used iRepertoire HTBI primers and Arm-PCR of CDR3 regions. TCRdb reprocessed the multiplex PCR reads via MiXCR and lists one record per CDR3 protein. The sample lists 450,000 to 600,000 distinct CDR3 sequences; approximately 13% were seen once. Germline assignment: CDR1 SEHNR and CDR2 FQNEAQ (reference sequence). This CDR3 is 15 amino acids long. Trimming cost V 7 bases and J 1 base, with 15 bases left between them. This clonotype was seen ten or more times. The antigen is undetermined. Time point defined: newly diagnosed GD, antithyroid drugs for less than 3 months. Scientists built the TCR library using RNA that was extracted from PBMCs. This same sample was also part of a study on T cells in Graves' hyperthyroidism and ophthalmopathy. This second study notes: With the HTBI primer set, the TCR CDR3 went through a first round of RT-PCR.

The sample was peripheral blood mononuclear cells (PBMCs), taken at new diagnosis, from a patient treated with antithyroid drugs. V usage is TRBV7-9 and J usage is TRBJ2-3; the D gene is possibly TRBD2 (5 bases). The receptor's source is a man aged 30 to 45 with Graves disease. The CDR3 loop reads CASNFQRAGTDTQYF. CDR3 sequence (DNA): TGTGCCAGCAACTTCCAGAGGGCCGGCACAGATACGCAGTATTTT.